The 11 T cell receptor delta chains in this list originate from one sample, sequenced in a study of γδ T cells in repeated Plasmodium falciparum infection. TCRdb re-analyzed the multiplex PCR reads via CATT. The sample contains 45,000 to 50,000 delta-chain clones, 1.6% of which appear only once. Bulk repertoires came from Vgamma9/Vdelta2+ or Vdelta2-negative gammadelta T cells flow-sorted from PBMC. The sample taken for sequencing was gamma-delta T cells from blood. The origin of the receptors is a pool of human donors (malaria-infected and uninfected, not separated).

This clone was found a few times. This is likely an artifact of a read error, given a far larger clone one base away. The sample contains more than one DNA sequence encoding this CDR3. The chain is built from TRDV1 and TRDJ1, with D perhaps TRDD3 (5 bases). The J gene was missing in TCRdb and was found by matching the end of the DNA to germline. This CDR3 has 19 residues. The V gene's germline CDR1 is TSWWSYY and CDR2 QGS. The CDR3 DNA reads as TGTGCTCTCGGGGAGCCGCCGGGGGTTATCCCCCAGTACGCCGATAAACTCATCTTT. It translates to CALGEPPGVIPQYADKLIF.

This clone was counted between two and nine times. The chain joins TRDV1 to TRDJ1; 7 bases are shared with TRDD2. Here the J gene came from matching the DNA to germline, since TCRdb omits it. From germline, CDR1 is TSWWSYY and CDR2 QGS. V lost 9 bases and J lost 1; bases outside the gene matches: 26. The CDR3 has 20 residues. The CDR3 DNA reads TGTGCTCTCCTTGACCCTTCCTGGGATCGGTTAGGAGGGGTCACCGATAAACTCATCTTT. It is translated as CALLDPSWDRLGGVTDKLIF.

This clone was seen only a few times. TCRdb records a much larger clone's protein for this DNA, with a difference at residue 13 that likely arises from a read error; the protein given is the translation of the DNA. CDR3 sequence reads: CACDTGIYRITDELIF. CDR3 nucleotide sequence: TGTGCCTGTGACACGGGGATTTATAGGATCACCGATGAACTCATCTTT. V and J are TRDV2 and TRDJ1; possible D gene TRDD3, 6 bases. The CDR3 length is 16 residues. The germline V gene encodes CDR1 GEAIGNYY and CDR2 EKD.

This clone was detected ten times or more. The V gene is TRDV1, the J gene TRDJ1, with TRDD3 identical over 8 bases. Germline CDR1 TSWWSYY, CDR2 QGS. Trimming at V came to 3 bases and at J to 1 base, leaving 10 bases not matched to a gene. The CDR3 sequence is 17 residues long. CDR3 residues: CALGELRWGTLTDKLIF. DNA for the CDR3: TGTGCTCTTGGGGAGCTACGCTGGGGGACGCTCACCGATAAACTCATCTTT.

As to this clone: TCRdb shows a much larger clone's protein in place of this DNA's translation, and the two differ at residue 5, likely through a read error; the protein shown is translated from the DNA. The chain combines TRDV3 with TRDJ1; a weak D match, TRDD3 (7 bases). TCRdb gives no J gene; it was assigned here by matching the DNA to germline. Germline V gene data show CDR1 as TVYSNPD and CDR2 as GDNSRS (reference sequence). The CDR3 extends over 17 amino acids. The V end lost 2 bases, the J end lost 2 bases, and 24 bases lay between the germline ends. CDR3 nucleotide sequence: TGTGCCTTTGGCCTTTCCCCTTCCCTGGGGGCTACCGATAAACTCATCTTT. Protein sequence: CAFGLSPSLGATDKLIF.

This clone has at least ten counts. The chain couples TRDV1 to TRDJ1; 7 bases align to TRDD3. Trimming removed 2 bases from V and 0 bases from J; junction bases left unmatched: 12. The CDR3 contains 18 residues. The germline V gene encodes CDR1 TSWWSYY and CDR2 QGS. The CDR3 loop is CALGEEPTVGEYTDKLIF. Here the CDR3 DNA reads TGTGCTCTTGGGGAAGAACCAACGGTGGGGGAGTACACCGATAAACTCATCTTT.

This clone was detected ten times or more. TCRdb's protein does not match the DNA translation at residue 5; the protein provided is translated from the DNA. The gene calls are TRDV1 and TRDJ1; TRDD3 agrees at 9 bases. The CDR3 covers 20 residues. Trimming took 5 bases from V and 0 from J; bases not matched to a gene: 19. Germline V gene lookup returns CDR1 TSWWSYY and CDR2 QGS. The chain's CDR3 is CALGLPSTPYWGKYTDKLIF. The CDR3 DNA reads TGTGCTCTTGGGTTACCTTCTACGCCTTACTGGGGGAAGTACACCGATAAACTCATCTTT.

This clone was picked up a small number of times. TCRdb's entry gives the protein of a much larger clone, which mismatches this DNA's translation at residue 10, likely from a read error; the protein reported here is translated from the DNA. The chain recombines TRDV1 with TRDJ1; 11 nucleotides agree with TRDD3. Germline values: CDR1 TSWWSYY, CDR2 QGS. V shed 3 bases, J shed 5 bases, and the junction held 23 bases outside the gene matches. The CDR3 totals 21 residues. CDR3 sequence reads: CALGEEGAFQILGDRSDKLIF. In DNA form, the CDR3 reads TGTGCTCTTGGGGAGGAAGGGGCCTTCCAAATACTGGGGGATAGATCGGATAAACTCATCTTT.

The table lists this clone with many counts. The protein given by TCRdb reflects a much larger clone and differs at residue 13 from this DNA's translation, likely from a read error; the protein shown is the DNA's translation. The CDR3 spells CALGDPWSGTGGHGVKLIF. For the CDR3, the DNA is TGTGCTCTTGGGGATCCGTGGTCGGGTACTGGGGGACACGGCGTAAAACTCATCTTT. J is TRDJ1 and V is TRDV1; 9 bases fit TRDD3. Assignment of the J gene here rests on matching the DNA to germline, because TCRdb gives none. The CDR3 extends over 19 amino acids. With 3 bases clipped from V and 8 bases from J, the junction kept 22 bases outside the gene matches. Germline loops: CDR1 TSWWSYY, CDR2 QGS.

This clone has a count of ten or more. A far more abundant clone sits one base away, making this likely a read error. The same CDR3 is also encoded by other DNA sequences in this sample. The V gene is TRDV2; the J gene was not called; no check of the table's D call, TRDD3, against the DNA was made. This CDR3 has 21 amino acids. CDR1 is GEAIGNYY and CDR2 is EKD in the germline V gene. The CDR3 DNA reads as TGTGCCTGTGACACGGCCCTGTTGATTGGGGGATACGCCTGGGACACCCGACAGATGTTCTTC. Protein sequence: CACDTALLIGGYAWDTRQMFF.

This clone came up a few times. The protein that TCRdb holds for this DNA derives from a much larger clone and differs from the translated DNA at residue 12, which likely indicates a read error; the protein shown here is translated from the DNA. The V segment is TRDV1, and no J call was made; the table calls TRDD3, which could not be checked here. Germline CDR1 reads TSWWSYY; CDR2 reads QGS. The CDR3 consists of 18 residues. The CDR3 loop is CALGELFGPTGSGIKLIF. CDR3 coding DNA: TGTGCTCTTGGGGAACTATTTGGTCCTACGGGCTCTGGTATTAAGCTCATCTTT.